The 18 T cell receptor beta chains below come from one sample, sequenced in a study of OX40 agonist ivuxolimab in advanced cancers. Measured with immunoSEQ multiplex PCR; TCRdb has only the in-frame clones, and not every one. Among some 21,000 clones listed, about 87% were seen once. Sequenced here: CD4+ or CD8+ T cells sorted from blood, sampled in a trial of the OX40 agonist ivuxolimab. These receptors all stem from an adult with an advanced solid tumor such as melanoma, head and neck, liver or kidney cancer.

The chain links TRBV2 to TRBJ2-3; TRBD2 aligns across 10 bases. Germline CDR1 and CDR2: SNHLY and FYNNEI. V was clipped by 6 bases and J by 2 bases; unmatched bases: 8. CDR3 length: 16 amino acids. CDR3 residues: CASRITSGADTDTQYF. The CDR3 bases are TGTGCCAGCAGGATTACTAGCGGGGCTGACACAGATACGCAGTATTTT.

V and J are TRBV9 and TRBJ2-7, with a possible D match to TRBD2 (5 bases). In germline, CDR1 is SGDLS, CDR2 YYNGEE. V was shortened by 3 bases and J by 0 bases, with 7 bases between the two germline ends. CDR3 length: 13 amino acids. This chain's CDR3 is CASSAGDSYEQYF. The DNA for the CDR3 is TGTGCCAGCAGCGCCGGGGACTCCTACGAGCAGTACTTC.

The chain uses TRBV18 and TRBJ2-3, with a possible D match to TRBD1 (7 bases). The CDR3 totals 14 residues. V lost 3 bases and J lost 3, with 10 bases in between. The germline V gene has CDR1 KGHSH and CDR2 LQKENI. CDR3 in amino acids: CASSPTGRTDTQYF. The CDR3 nucleotides read TGTGCCAGCTCACCGACAGGGAGGACAGATACGCAGTATTTT.

This clone appeared a few times. The chain carries TRBV15 and TRBJ2-7; no clear D. V was pared by 1 base and J by 5 bases, with 9 bases between. Germline V gene sequence: CDR1 LNHNV, CDR2 YYDKDF (reference sequence). The CDR3 is 13 residues long. Written as DNA, the CDR3 is TGTGCCACCAGCAGAGCTAGTTTCGACGAGCAGTACTTC. Its translation: CATSRASFDEQYF.

The rearrangement links TRBV27 to TRBJ2-7; D is undetermined. Trimming removed 5 bases from V and 4 bases from J, with 18 bases in between. CDR3 length: 15 amino acids. In germline, CDR1 is MNHEY, CDR2 SMNVEV (reference sequence). CDR3 nucleotide sequence: TGTGCCAGCAGTACCCGGACCAGTAGTAGTTACGAGCAGTACTTC. It is translated as CASSTRTSSSYEQYF.

In this sample, this clone turned up a few times. The chain combines TRBV4-1 with TRBJ2-7, with D perhaps TRBD2 (6 bases). Trimming took 4 bases from V and 1 from J, leaving 11 bases between them. Per the germline V gene, CDR1 is MGHRA and CDR2 is YSYEKL. This CDR3 contains 14 residues. CDR3 coding DNA: TGCGCCAGCAGCCGAGGTAGCGGTTCCTACGAGCAGTACTTC. Translated: CASSRGSGSYEQYF.

The chain has TRBV13 and TRBJ1-2; the D is unclear. CDR1 and CDR2 from the germline V gene are PRHDT and FYEKMQ (reference sequence). Trimming removed 0 bases from V and 3 bases from J, with 5 bases in between. CDR3 length equals 13 residues. CDR3 region: CASSLGSDYGYTF. The CDR3 DNA follows: TGTGCCAGCAGCTTAGGCAGTGACTATGGCTACACCTTC.

The rearrangement links TRBV6-6 to TRBJ2-7; D not resolved. The germline gives CDR1 MNHNY, CDR2 SVGAGI (reference sequence). This CDR3 contains 14 residues. The ends were cut back, 8 bases at V and 3 bases at J, with 17 bases in the middle. CDR3 in amino acids: CASAVKPMGYEQYF. The DNA for the CDR3 is TGTGCCAGCGCCGTCAAACCCATGGGCTACGAGCAGTACTTC.

The chain joins TRBV7-6 to TRBJ2-2; no definite D call. Trimming stripped 3 bases from V and 4 bases from J, with 12 bases between. From germline, CDR1 is SGHVS and CDR2 FNYEAQ. The CDR3 length is 15 residues. DNA for the CDR3: TGTGCCAGCAGCTTGGCAGTCTGGGTCACCGGGGAGCTGTTTTTT. Its translation is CASSLAVWVTGELFF.

Remarks on this clone: The same CDR3 also results from other DNA sequences found in this sample. The CDR3 loop reads CASSGVMNTEAFF. The CDR3 nucleotides read TGTGCCAGCAGCGGAGTCATGAACACTGAAGCTTTCTTT. J is TRBJ1-1 and V is TRBV28, with D unresolved. V was trimmed by 6 bases and J by 0 bases, leaving 8 bases between them. The germline V gene encodes CDR1 MDHEN and CDR2 SYDVKM. The length of the CDR3 is 13 residues.

The chain uses TRBV7-9 and TRBJ2-7; 7 nucleotides agree with TRBD1. This CDR3 region has 14 residues. Germline CDR1 reads SEHNR; CDR2 reads FQNEAQ (reference sequence). The trim removed 1 base at V and 3 bases at J, leaving 3 bases unmatched. The CDR3 region has the DNA TGTGCCAGCAGCTTAGTAAGGGACAGCTACGAGCAGTACTTC. Its translation: CASSLVRDSYEQYF.

This chain connects TRBV19 to TRBJ1-1; no firm D call. Trimming took 3 bases from V and 0 from J, leaving 11 bases between them. Looked up from germline, CDR1 is LNHDA and CDR2 is SQIVND (reference sequence). The CDR3 runs to 15 residues. The CDR3 loop reads CASSMGPGLNTEAFF. DNA for the CDR3: TGTGCCAGTAGTATGGGCCCCGGGCTGAACACTGAAGCTTTCTTT.

This clone was recorded only once. The V gene is TRBV27, the J gene TRBJ1-2, with a weak D call TRBD1 (5 bases). The V end was cut by 0 bases, the J end by 6 bases, with 8 bases between. CDR3 size: 13 residues. The germline V gene has CDR1 MNHEY and CDR2 SMNVEV (reference sequence). CDR3 residues: CASSLSKGHGYTF. For the CDR3, the DNA is TGTGCCAGCAGTTTATCGAAGGGACATGGCTACACCTTC.

The V gene is TRBV9, the J gene TRBJ2-6; D gene unclear. Deletions cut 0 bases from V and 2 bases from J, with 6 bases between. Germline CDR1 and CDR2: SGDLS and YYNGEE. The CDR3 length is 15 residues. CDR3 sequence: CASSVAATGANVLTF. CDR3 coding DNA: TGTGCCAGCAGCGTAGCGGCAACTGGGGCCAACGTCCTGACTTTC.

The V call is TRBV28, the J call TRBJ2-6; D gene uncertain. This CDR3 contains 18 residues. Trimming stripped 1 base from V and 2 bases from J, with 15 bases between. CDR1 MDHEN and CDR2 SYDVKM come from the germline V gene. The CDR3 reads CASSLSLVAPPGANVLTF. CDR3 sequence (DNA): TGTGCCAGCAGTTTATCCCTAGTGGCCCCTCCTGGGGCCAACGTCCTGACTTTC.

The genes are TRBV2 and TRBJ1-2; 12 bases fit TRBD1. The CDR3 covers 14 residues. The trim removed 6 bases at V and 6 bases at J, leaving 5 bases unmatched. The germline CDR1 and CDR2 sequences are SNHLY and FYNNEI. The CDR3 bases are TGTGCCAGCAGCGCGGGACAGGGGGCTAATGGCTACACCTTC. This sequence encodes CASSAGQGANGYTF.

The chain has TRBV14 and TRBJ2-7; possible D gene TRBD1, 6 bases. Per the germline V gene, CDR1 is SGHDN and CDR2 is FVKESK. Trimming took 3 bases from V and 2 from J, leaving 17 bases between them. The CDR3 covers 16 residues. CDR3 DNA: TGTGCCAGCAGCCAGCCCCTGACAGGTCCTGCCTACGAGCAGTACTTC. It specifies CASSQPLTGPAYEQYF.

V usage is TRBV9 and J usage is TRBJ2-2, with D perhaps TRBD1 or TRBD2 (6 bases each). Germline loops: CDR1 SGDLS, CDR2 YYNGEE. The CDR3 covers 15 residues. V lost 4 bases and J 3 bases, leaving 13 bases between the germline ends. This chain's CDR3 is CASSPWGADTGELFF. The DNA for the CDR3 is TGTGCCAGCAGCCCCTGGGGGGCAGACACCGGGGAGCTGTTTTTT.